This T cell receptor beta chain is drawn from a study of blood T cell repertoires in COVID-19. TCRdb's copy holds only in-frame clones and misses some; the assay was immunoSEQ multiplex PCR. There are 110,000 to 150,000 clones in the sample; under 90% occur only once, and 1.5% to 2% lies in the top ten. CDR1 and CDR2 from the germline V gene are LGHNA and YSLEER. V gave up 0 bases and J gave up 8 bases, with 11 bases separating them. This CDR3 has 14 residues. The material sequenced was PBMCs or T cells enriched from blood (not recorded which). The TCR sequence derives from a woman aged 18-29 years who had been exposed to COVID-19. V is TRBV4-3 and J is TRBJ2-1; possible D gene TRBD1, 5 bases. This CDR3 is CASSQDLGRDEQFF. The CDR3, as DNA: TGCGCCAGCAGCCAAGATCTAGGCAGGGATGAGCAGTTCTTC.